A single sample is the source of the 7 T cell receptor beta chains below, sequenced in a study of blood T cells in healthy people across ages. It was with a sample-barcoded 5' primer and a J-beta primer mix that a second PCR of about 6 to 12 cycles was run. TCRdb reanalysed the 5' RACE reads using MiXCR and keeps one entry per CDR3 protein. The table lists 1.8 million or so distinct CDR3 sequences, roughly 43% of them singletons. Sequenced input: blood. Every receptor here comes from a human donor in good health.

The chain joins TRBV2 to TRBJ2-1; D perhaps matches TRBD1 (6 bases). V gave up 4 bases and J gave up 6 bases, with 16 bases separating them. In germline, CDR1 is SNHLY, CDR2 FYNNEI. This CDR3 is 15 amino acids long. CDR3 sequence reads: CASSVRGAIGNEQFF. Here the CDR3 DNA reads TGTGCCAGCAGTGTCAGGGGCGCGATCGGCAATGAGCAGTTCTTC.

The V call is TRBV6-4, the J call TRBJ2-4; TRBD2 matches at 8 bases. The J call may be in error: the DNA end matches TRBJ2-5 better. This CDR3 has 16 residues. CDR1 MRHNA and CDR2 SNTAGT come from the germline V gene. The CDR3 DNA reads as TGTGCCCTCGGGAGGGTTGAGACACTACCCGAAGAGACCCAGTACTTC. This sequence encodes CALGRVETLPEETQYF.

J is TRBJ1-5 and V is TRBV28, with TRBD1 identical over 7 bases. Germline V gene lookup returns CDR1 MDHEN and CDR2 SYDVKM. CDR3 length: 17 amino acids. V gave up 1 base and J gave up 3 bases; unmatched junction bases: 9. CDR3 coding DNA: TGTGCCAGCAGTTTATCCCGGACAGGCAAATTCAATCAGCCCCAGCATTTT. This codes for CASSLSRTGKFNQPQHF.

The V gene is TRBV6-1, the J gene TRBJ1-4; 9 positions match TRBD1. Germline loops: CDR1 MNHNS, CDR2 SASEGT. The CDR3 has 14 residues. V gave up 4 bases and J gave up 5 bases; unmatched junction bases: 2. CDR3 loop: CASSAGTGNEKLFF. In nucleotides, the CDR3 is TGTGCCAGCAGTGCCGGGACAGGGAATGAAAAACTGTTTTTT.

This clonotype has only a few counts. V and J are TRBV5-1 and TRBJ2-7; D not resolved. The V end was cut by 6 bases, the J end by 3 bases, with 13 bases between. There are 13 residues in the CDR3. The germline gives CDR1 SGHRS, CDR2 YFSETQ. The CDR3: CASNDGRGYEQYF. CDR3 nucleotides: TGCGCCAGCAACGACGGCCGAGGCTACGAGCAGTACTTC.

The CDR3 bases are TGCAGTGCTAGTTCGGGAGCTAGCGGGTACCACATTCAGTACTTC. Its translation: CSASSGASGYHIQYF. The chain carries TRBV20-1 and TRBJ2-4; TRBD2 aligns across 8 bases. The V gene's germline CDR1 is DFQATT and CDR2 SNEGSKA (reference sequence). CDR3 length equals 15 residues. V shed 3 bases and J 8 bases; nucleotides not matched to a gene: 12.

This clonotype was found a few times. Germline and junction disagree at one end, which may indicate a read error. The chain couples TRBV5-1 to TRBJ2-3; D is unclear. Germline CDR1 is SGHRS and CDR2 is YFSETQ. This CDR3 region has 14 residues. As DNA, the CDR3 is TGCGCCAGCAGCTTCCGAAACAGCACAGATACACAGTATTTT. Its translation: CASSFRNSTDTQYF. The full variable domain, in which reference TRBV5-1 and TRBJ2-3 provide the parts outside the CDR3, is KAGVTQTPRYLIKTRGQQVTLSCSPISGHRSVSWYQQTPGQGLQFLFEYFSETQRNKGNFPGRFSGRQFSNSRSEMNVSTLELGDSALYLCASSFRNSTDTQYFGPGTRLTVL.